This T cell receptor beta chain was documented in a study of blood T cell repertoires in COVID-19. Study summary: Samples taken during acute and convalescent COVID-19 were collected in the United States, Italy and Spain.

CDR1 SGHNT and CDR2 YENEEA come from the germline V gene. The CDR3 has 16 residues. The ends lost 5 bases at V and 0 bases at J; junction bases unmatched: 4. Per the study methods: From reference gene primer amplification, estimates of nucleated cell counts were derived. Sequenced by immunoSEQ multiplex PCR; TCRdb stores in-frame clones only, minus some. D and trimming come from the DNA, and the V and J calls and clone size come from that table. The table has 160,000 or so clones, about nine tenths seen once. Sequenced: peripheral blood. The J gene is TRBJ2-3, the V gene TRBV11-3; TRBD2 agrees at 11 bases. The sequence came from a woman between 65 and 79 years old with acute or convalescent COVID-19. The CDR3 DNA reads TGTGCCAGCAGCCCACTAGCGGGGGCGAGCACAGATACGCAGTATTTT. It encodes CASSPLAGASTDTQYF.